These T cell receptor beta chains were read from a single sample in a study of blood T cell repertoires in COVID-19. Sequenced by immunoSEQ multiplex PCR; TCRdb stores in-frame clones only, minus some. The table includes about 250,000 clones, 85% to 95% detected once. The sample was peripheral blood. Every receptor here comes from a man aged 25 to 40 with COVID-19, enrolled during active disease. CDR3s include the opening cysteine and the closing phenylalanine or tryptophan. D genes are given only for firm matches. Clone size appears in some rows only: once, few, many, or a class for an expanded clone.

j_call	d_call	v_call	clone_size	cdr3_nt	cdr3_aa
TRBJ2-3	-	TRBV10-3	-	TGTGCCATCAGTCCTTCCACAGATACGCAGTATTTT	CAISPSTDTQYF
TRBJ1-4	-	TRBV2	-	TGTGCCAGCAGTGAGACGGACACCGAAAATGAAAAACTGTTTTTT	CASSETDTENEKLFF
TRBJ2-7	TRBD1	TRBV5-6	-	TGTGCCAGCAGCCCGGGACAGCACTCCTACGAGCAGTACTTC	CASSPGQHSYEQYF
TRBJ2-3	-	TRBV9	-	TGTGCCAGCGGGCGGGTGGGCACAGATACGCAGTATTTT	CASGRVGTDTQYF
TRBJ1-6	-	TRBV27	-	TGTGCCAGCAGTTCGTCACAGGGCGCCTATAATTCACCCCTCCACTTT	CASSSSQGAYNSPLHF
TRBJ1-6	-	TRBV2	-	TGTGCCAGCAGTGAGGTACTCTTCTATAATTCACCCCTCCACTTT	CASSEVLFYNSPLHF
TRBJ2-3	TRBD2	TRBV5-1	-	TGCGCCAGCAGCAGCTGGACTAGCGGCACAGATACGCAGTATTTT	CASSSWTSGTDTQYF
TRBJ1-6	TRBD1	TRBV6-5	-	TGTGCCACCGTCACAGGGGACGGGGGACCCCTCCACTTT	CATVTGDGGPLHF
TRBJ2-1	TRBD2	TRBV7-3	-	TGTGCCAGCAGCCCCGGACTAGCGGGGATTAATGAGCAGTTCTTC	CASSPGLAGINEQFF
TRBJ1-2	TRBD1	TRBV2	-	TGTGCCAGCAGTGAGCGGACAGGGACTAACTATGGCTACACCTTC	CASSERTGTNYGYTF
TRBJ1-2	-	TRBV20-1	few	TGCAGTGCTAGAGGAGACTATGGCTACACCTTC	CSARGDYGYTF
TRBJ2-2	TRBD1	TRBV9	-	TGTGCCAGCAGCGTAGTACAGGGGGGTTTTGACGGGGAGCTGTTTTTT	CASSVVQGGFDGELFF
TRBJ1-2	-	TRBV7-9	few	TGTGCCACCCAGATGAACCCGGGAGCCAGCTATGGCTACACCTTC	CATQMNPGASYGYTF
TRBJ2-4	-	TRBV12-3/TRBV12-4	-	TGTGCCAGCAGTTTGGAGGAGGAAAACATTCAGTACTTC	CASSLEEENIQYF
TRBJ2-1	TRBD2	TRBV7-9	-	TGTGCCAGCAGCTTAGCAGTTGGCCTAGCGGGTTACAATGAGCAGTTCTTC	CASSLAVGLAGYNEQFF
TRBJ1-2	-	TRBV21-1	-	TGTGCCAGCAGCAAAGAGGGGGAAAACTCGAAGGGCTACACCTTC	CASSKEGENSKGYTF
TRBJ1-2	-	TRBV10-1	-	TGCGCCAGCAGACATACTGGACGGCCTGGGGGGGGCTACACCTTC	CASRHTGRPGGGYTF
TRBJ2-7	TRBD2	TRBV6-5	-	TGTGCCAGCAGGGTAGCGGGGGGAATCTCCTACGAGCAGTACTTC	CASRVAGGISYEQYF
TRBJ1-1	TRBD1	TRBV5-1	-	TGCGCCAGCAGCTTGGACAGGGGAACTGAAGCTTTCTTT	CASSLDRGTEAFF
TRBJ1-1	TRBD1	TRBV6-5	-	TGTGCCAGCAGCCTACAAGACAGGGGCACTGAAGCTTTCTTT	CASSLQDRGTEAFF
TRBJ2-3	TRBD2	TRBV7-6	-	TGTGCCAGCAGCAGAGCGGGGTCCACAGATACGCAGTATTTT	CASSRAGSTDTQYF
TRBJ2-4	-	TRBV7-9	-	TGTGCCGGCAGCTTAATTTCCACAGGGCGGTTGAACATTCAGTACTTC	CAGSLISTGRLNIQYF
TRBJ2-5	-	TRBV19	once	TGTGCCAGTAGTATAAGTGCAGGGGGACTGGAGACCCAGTACTTC	CASSISAGGLETQYF
TRBJ1-1	-	TRBV27	-	TGTGCCAGCAGTTTAGGGTCCGGGGTATGGTCTGAAGCTTTCTTT	CASSLGSGVWSEAFF
TRBJ2-3	-	TRBV10-2	-	TGCGCCAGCCTGGGGGGATACACAGATACGCAGTATTTT	CASLGGYTDTQYF
TRBJ2-1	TRBD2	TRBV6-6	-	TGTGCCAGTGACGGGGGGGGGTCCTACAATGAGCAGTTCTTC	CASDGGGSYNEQFF
TRBJ2-7	TRBD2	TRBV5-4	-	TGTGCCGGCAGCAAAGAGACCGGACTAGCGGGGATCTACGAGCAGTACTTC	CAGSKETGLAGIYEQYF
TRBJ2-1	-	TRBV7-9	-	TGTGCCAGCAGCTTATTGAGGGAATCCTACAATGAGCAGTTCTTC	CASSLLRESYNEQFF